This T cell receptor (beta chain) was sequenced in a study of cytomegalovirus exposure and HLA in healthy donors. V trimming: 4 bases; J trimming: 4 bases; junction bases outside the gene matches: 7. The CDR3 length is 15 residues. Germline V gene data show CDR1 as SGDLS and CDR2 as YYNGEE. This PCR relied on a set of 60 Vbeta primers and 13 Jbeta primers. The table came from immunoSEQ multiplex PCR; TCRdb's copy has only in-frame clones and leaves some out. Here the sample spans about 150,000 clones, 70% to 85% being singletons. The TCR originated in a man aged 25 to 40 in good health and CMV-seronegative. Sample: PBMCs. The chain links TRBV9 to TRBJ2-2; TRBD1 matches at 7 bases. The CDR3 sequence is CASSSFRDSTGELFF. In nucleotides, the CDR3 is TGTGCCAGCAGCTCTTTCCGGGACAGCACCGGGGAGCTGTTTTTT.